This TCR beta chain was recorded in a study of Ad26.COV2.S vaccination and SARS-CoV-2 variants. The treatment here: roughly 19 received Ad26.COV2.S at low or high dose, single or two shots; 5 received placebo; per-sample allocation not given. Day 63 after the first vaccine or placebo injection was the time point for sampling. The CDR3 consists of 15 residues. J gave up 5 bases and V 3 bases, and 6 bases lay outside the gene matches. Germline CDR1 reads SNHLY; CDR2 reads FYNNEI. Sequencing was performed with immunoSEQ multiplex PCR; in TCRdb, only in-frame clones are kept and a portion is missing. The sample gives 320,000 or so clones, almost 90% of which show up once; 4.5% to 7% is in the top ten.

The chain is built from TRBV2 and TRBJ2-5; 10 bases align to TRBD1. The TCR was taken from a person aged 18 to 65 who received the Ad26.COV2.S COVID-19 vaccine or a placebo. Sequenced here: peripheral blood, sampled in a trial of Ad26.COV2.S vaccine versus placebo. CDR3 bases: TGTGCCAGCAGTGATCCGGGACAGGGGAGGGAGACCCAGTACTTC. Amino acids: CASSDPGQGRETQYF.